The 28 T cell receptor beta chains below come from one sample, sequenced in a study of OX40 agonist ivuxolimab in advanced cancers. Sequenced by immunoSEQ multiplex PCR; TCRdb stores in-frame clones only, minus some. The sample gives more than 60,000 clones, 83% of which show up once; less than 4% is in the top ten. Here the sequenced sample was CD4+ or CD8+ T cells sorted from blood, taken in a trial of the OX40 agonist ivuxolimab. Receptors originate from an adult with an advanced solid tumor such as melanoma, head and neck, liver or kidney cancer.

The rearrangement links TRBV5-4 to TRBJ1-4, with D unresolved. The CDR3 runs to 14 residues. Trimming stripped 2 bases from V and 0 bases from J, with 5 bases between. Germline lookup yields CDR1 SGHNT and CDR2 YYREEE (reference sequence). The CDR3 DNA reads TGTGCCAGCAGCTTTAGAGCAACTAATGAAAAACTGTTTTTT. Protein product: CASSFRATNEKLFF.

The chain links TRBV5-1 to TRBJ2-5; D not resolved. The V gene's germline CDR1 is SGHRS and CDR2 YFSETQ. Trimming removed 1 base at V and 2 bases at J, with 9 bases between. This CDR3 has 14 residues. The CDR3 here is CASSLTGAQETQYF. The CDR3 DNA is TGCGCCAGCAGCTTGACGGGTGCGCAAGAGACCCAGTACTTC. The whole variable domain, filled in from reference TRBV5-1 and TRBJ2-5, reads KAGVTQTPRYLIKTRGQQVTLSCSPISGHRSVSWYQQTPGQGLQFLFEYFSETQRNKGNFPGRFSGRQFSNSRSEMNVSTLELGDSALYLCASSLTGAQETQYFGPGTRLLVL.

This clone was seen a few times. This rearrangement joins TRBV9 to TRBJ2-7; 7 nucleotides line up with TRBD1. The CDR3 runs to 14 residues. V lost 0 bases and J lost 4; bases outside the gene matches: 4. Germline V lookup: CDR1 SGDLS, CDR2 YYNGEE. This CDR3 reads CASSVDGTDYEQYF. As DNA, the CDR3 is TGTGCCAGCAGCGTAGACGGGACAGATTACGAGCAGTACTTC. Complete variable domain (other parts from reference TRBV9 and TRBJ2-7): DSGVTQTPKHLITATGQRVTLRCSPRSGDLSVYWYQQSLDQGLQFLIQYYNGEERAKGNILERFSAQQFPDLHSELNLSSLELGDSALYFCASSVDGTDYEQYFGPGTRLTVT.

This sequence joins TRBV15 and TRBJ2-3; tentatively, D is TRBD1 (5 bases). V lost 1 base to trimming and J lost 4 bases, with 15 bases between them. Germline V CDR1 and CDR2: LNHNV, YYDKDF (reference sequence). The length of the CDR3 is 16 residues. The CDR3 spells CATSRGVERRADTQYF. Written as DNA, the CDR3 is TGTGCCACCAGCAGAGGAGTGGAGCGCAGGGCAGATACGCAGTATTTT.

In this sample, this clone turned up once. This chain links TRBV28 with TRBJ1-2; possibly TRBD1 for D (5 bases). There are 13 residues in the CDR3. V gave up 4 bases and J gave up 8 bases, with 14 bases separating them. From germline, CDR1 is MDHEN and CDR2 SYDVKM. The CDR3 region is CASSSGVWEGYTF. CDR3 in DNA: TGTGCCAGCAGTTCGGGGGTCTGGGAGGGCTACACCTTC.

This clone occurred once. The V and J genes are TRBV7-9 and TRBJ1-4; D ambiguous. The CDR3 extends over 14 amino acids. Germline lookup yields CDR1 SEHNR and CDR2 FQNEAQ (reference sequence). The ends were cut back, 0 bases at V and 4 bases at J, with 6 bases in the middle. DNA for the CDR3: TGTGCCAGCAGCTTAGCAGCCCATAATGAAAAACTGTTTTTT. It codes for CASSLAAHNEKLFF.

The gene calls are TRBV30 and TRBJ2-1; D is possibly TRBD2 (5 bases). Trimming took 3 bases from V and 6 from J, leaving 18 bases between them. The CDR3 length is 15 residues. Looked up from germline, CDR1 is GTSNPN and CDR2 is SVGIG (reference sequence). In DNA form, the CDR3 reads TGTGCCTGGAGGCGACCCTCGAGTCTAGCCAATGAGCAGTTCTTC. Protein sequence: CAWRRPSSLANEQFF. Filled out from reference TRBV30 and TRBJ2-1, the complete variable domain reads SQTIHQWPATLVQPVGSPLSLECTVEGTSNPNLYWYRQAAGRGLQLLFYSVGIGQISSEVPQNLSASRPQDRQFILSSKKLLLSDSGFYLCAWRRPSSLANEQFFGPGTRLTVL.

The chain employs TRBV5-1 and TRBJ1-4; D gene ambiguous. V was trimmed by 1 base and J by 2 bases, leaving 9 bases between them. Germline CDR1 is SGHRS and CDR2 is YFSETQ. The CDR3 is 15 amino acids. The CDR3 spells CASSLNEGTNEKLFF. Written as DNA, the CDR3 is TGCGCCAGCAGCTTGAATGAGGGTACTAATGAAAAACTGTTTTTT.

The rearrangement joins TRBV6-5 to TRBJ1-3; TRBD1 matches at 11 bases. The V gene's germline CDR1 is MNHEY and CDR2 SVGAGI. V shed 2 bases, J shed 4 bases, and the junction held 1 base outside the gene matches. This CDR3 comprises 15 residues. CDR3 DNA sequence: TGTGCCAGCAGTTACGGGACAGGGGGAGGAAACACCATATATTTT. It encodes CASSYGTGGGNTIYF.

The V and J genes are TRBV5-4 and TRBJ2-5, with 7 bases matching TRBD1. Germline assignment: CDR1 SGHNT and CDR2 YYREEE (reference sequence). V lost 3 bases, J lost 5 bases, and 10 bases stayed unmatched. This CDR3 spans 15 amino acids. Written as DNA, the CDR3 is TGTGCCAGCAGCTCCGGGACAGACGAATGGGAGACCCAGTACTTC. It translates to CASSSGTDEWETQYF.

The chain uses TRBV30 and TRBJ2-5; D gene uncertain. Per the germline V gene, CDR1 is GTSNPN and CDR2 is SVGIG (reference sequence). Trimming cost V 5 bases and J 5 bases, with 6 bases left between them. There are 10 residues in the CDR3. CDR3 DNA: TGTGCCTGGGGTCTTGAGACCCAGTACTTC. Amino acid sequence: CAWGLETQYF.

The J gene is TRBJ2-7, the V gene TRBV28; either TRBD1 or TRBD2 may fit D (6 bases each). This CDR3 spans 14 amino acids. Germline CDR1 is MDHEN and CDR2 is SYDVKM. V lost 8 bases, J lost 4 bases, and 18 bases lay in between. CDR3 amino acids: CASGGPGNVYEQYF. The CDR3 region has the DNA TGTGCCAGCGGGGGGCCAGGGAACGTTTACGAGCAGTACTTC.

This sequence joins TRBV7-2 and TRBJ2-5; D not resolved. Trimming left V 5 bases short and J 4 bases short, with 14 bases between. The CDR3 totals 14 residues. Germline assignment: CDR1 SGHTA and CDR2 FQGNSA. The CDR3 bases are TGTGCCAGCAGCCCTCGGTGGATGGGAGAGACCCAGTACTTC. Encoded protein: CASSPRWMGETQYF.

This clone was seen a handful of times. The V and J genes are TRBV27 and TRBJ2-3; 9 bases are a match to TRBD1. V shed 2 bases and J 0 bases; nucleotides not matched to a gene: 6. CDR3 length: 17 residues. Germline assignment: CDR1 MNHEY and CDR2 SMNVEV (reference sequence). The DNA for the CDR3 is TGTGCCAGCAGTTTAGATACAGGGGGCCCAAGCACAGATACGCAGTATTTT. Its translation is CASSLDTGGPSTDTQYF.

This clone has only a few counts. The rearrangement links TRBV4-3 to TRBJ1-2; D possibly corresponds to TRBD1 (5 bases). The CDR3 extends over 15 amino acids. Germline V gene lookup returns CDR1 LGHNA and CDR2 YSLEER. V lost 0 bases and J 1 base, leaving 9 bases between the germline ends. CDR3 protein: CASSQEDRSNYGYTF. In nucleotides, the CDR3 is TGCGCCAGCAGCCAAGAAGACAGAAGTAACTATGGCTACACCTTC.

This clone turned up a few times. The chain is built from TRBV6-5 and TRBJ2-4, with 9 bases matching TRBD1. Germline trimming cut 6 bases from V and 12 bases from J; bases unmatched to any gene: 9. The germline V gene has CDR1 MNHEY and CDR2 SVGAGI. The CDR3 sequence is 13 residues long. The CDR3 protein is CASSPQGQGSQYF. DNA for the CDR3: TGTGCCAGCAGCCCCCAGGGACAGGGATCTCAGTACTTC.

The CDR3 protein is CASSRSPDRGNSPLHF. The CDR3 DNA follows: TGTGCCAGCTCACGTTCCCCGGACAGGGGAAATTCACCCCTCCACTTT. The rearrangement joins TRBV18 to TRBJ1-6, with 9 bases fitting TRBD1. The CDR3 loop spans 16 amino acids. J gave up 7 bases and V 4 bases, and 8 bases lay outside the gene matches. From germline, CDR1 is KGHSH and CDR2 LQKENI.

Here the CDR3 reads CASSARTTEGYTF. CDR3 coding DNA: TGTGCCAGCAGCGCCCGGACTACTGAGGGCTACACCTTC. This chain links TRBV5-8 with TRBJ1-2; no clear D gene. CDR3 size: 13 residues. V dropped 4 bases and J dropped 8 bases, with 15 bases sitting between them. Per the germline V gene, CDR1 is SGHTS and CDR2 is YDEGEE.

A single count supports this clone. CDR3 sequence: CASSPGLNTEAFF. In DNA, the CDR3 is TGTGCCAGCAGCCCAGGGCTGAACACTGAAGCTTTCTTT. The V gene is TRBV7-3, the J gene TRBJ1-1; D is perhaps TRBD1 (5 bases). CDR1 and CDR2 (germline): SGHTA, FQGTGA. The V end was cut by 5 bases, the J end by 0 bases, with 7 bases between. This CDR3 region has 13 residues.

The V gene is TRBV7-2, the J gene TRBJ2-3; D ambiguous. CDR3 length: 13 residues. V dropped 1 base and J dropped 6 bases, with 8 bases sitting between them. CDR1 and CDR2 (germline): SGHTA, FQGNSA. This CDR3 reads CASSLVPRDTQYF. The DNA of the CDR3 is TGTGCCAGCAGCTTAGTTCCCAGGGATACGCAGTATTTT.

This clone came up a few times. Here the CDR3 reads CAAKLGGSIYGYTF. The CDR3 DNA reads as TGTGCCGCTAAACTCGGGGGGAGCATCTATGGCTACACCTTC. V is TRBV6-5 and J is TRBJ1-2, with a possible D match to TRBD1 (5 bases). Germline V gene data show CDR1 as MNHEY and CDR2 as SVGAGI. This CDR3 spans 14 amino acids. V was clipped by 11 bases and J by 4 bases, with 20 bases between them.

The genes are TRBV7-5 and TRBJ2-7. TRBV7-5 corresponds to a pseudogene. CDR3 length: 17 amino acids. The CDR3 DNA is TGTGCCAGAAGCTTAGGGGGACGTCAACTAGGAACCTACGAGCAGTACTTC. Encoded protein: CARSLGGRQLGTYEQYF.

This clone was observed a few times. The genes are TRBV28 and TRBJ2-3; TRBD2 matches 8 bases. This CDR3 is 15 amino acids long. The V and J ends lost 3 bases and 3 bases, in that order; junction bases with no gene match: 5. Germline CDR1 MDHEN, CDR2 SYDVKM. This CDR3 reads CASSLPGGGTDTQYF. The CDR3 coding sequence is TGTGCCAGCAGTTTGCCCGGGGGGGGGACAGATACGCAGTATTTT.

The sample holds a few counts of this clone. The chain has TRBV6-5 and TRBJ1-6, with 8 positions matching TRBD1. With V trimmed by 5 bases and J by 14 bases, 11 bases remained unmatched. The CDR3 contains 14 residues. CDR1 and CDR2 from the germline V gene are MNHEY and SVGAGI. The CDR3 DNA is TGTGCCAGCAGTCAGGACAGGGACGTACGGGCCCTCCACTTT. Protein: CASSQDRDVRALHF.

The chain uses TRBV5-5 and TRBJ1-1; D unresolved. The CDR3 has 14 amino acids. The ends were cut back, 2 bases at V and 4 bases at J, with 12 bases in the middle. The germline gives CDR1 SGHKS, CDR2 YYEKEE (reference sequence). CDR3 sequence reads: CASSFKITGTEAFF. CDR3 DNA: TGTGCCAGCAGCTTCAAGATTACGGGCACTGAAGCTTTCTTT. The full variable domain, completed using reference TRBV5-5 and TRBJ1-1, is DAGVTQSPTHLIKTRGQQVTLRCSPISGHKSVSWYQQVLGQGPQFIFQYYEKEERGRGNFPDRFSARQFPNYSSELNVNALLLGDSALYLCASSFKITGTEAFFGQGTRLTVV.

This chain joins TRBV5-1 and TRBJ2-2; 9 bases line up with TRBD2. CDR1 and CDR2 from the germline V gene are SGHRS and YFSETQ. The length of the CDR3 is 15 residues. V shed 3 bases and J 3 bases; nucleotides not matched to a gene: 3. In DNA, the CDR3 is TGCGCCAGCAGCTCCGGGACTAGCTACACCGGGGAGCTGTTTTTT. Amino acids: CASSSGTSYTGELFF.

The chain is built from TRBV6-1 and TRBJ1-2; 7 nucleotides agree with TRBD1. The CDR3 runs to 17 residues. V was clipped by 4 bases and J by 8 bases; unmatched bases: 19. The V gene's germline CDR1 is MNHNS and CDR2 SASEGT. In nucleotides, the CDR3 is TGTGCCAGCAGTGGTGACAGGGTAGACGCAGTATTTGGGGGCTACACCTTC. This encodes CASSGDRVDAVFGGYTF.

The rearrangement uses TRBV6-1 and TRBJ1-2; 7 nucleotides agree with TRBD1. With V trimmed by 4 bases and J by 6 bases, 5 bases remained unmatched. Germline CDR1 reads MNHNS; CDR2 reads SASEGT. The CDR3 runs 13 residues. The CDR3 DNA reads as TGTGCCAGCAGTGCGGCGCAGGGGGATGGCTACACCTTC. This gives the protein CASSAAQGDGYTF.